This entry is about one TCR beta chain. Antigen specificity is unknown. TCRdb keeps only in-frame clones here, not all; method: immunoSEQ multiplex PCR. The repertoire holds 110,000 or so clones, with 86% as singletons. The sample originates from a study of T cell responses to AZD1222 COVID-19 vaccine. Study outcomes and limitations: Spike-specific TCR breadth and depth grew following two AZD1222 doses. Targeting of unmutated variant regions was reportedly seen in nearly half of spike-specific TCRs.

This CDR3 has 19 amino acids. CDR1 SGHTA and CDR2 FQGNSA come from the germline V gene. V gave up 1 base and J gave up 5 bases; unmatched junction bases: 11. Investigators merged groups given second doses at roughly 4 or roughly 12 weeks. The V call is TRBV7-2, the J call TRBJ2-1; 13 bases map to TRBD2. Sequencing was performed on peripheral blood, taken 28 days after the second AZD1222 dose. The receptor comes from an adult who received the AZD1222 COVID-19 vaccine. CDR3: CASSLVGTSGVGSHNEQFF. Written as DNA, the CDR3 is TGTGCCAGCAGCTTAGTCGGGACTAGCGGGGTGGGCAGTCACAATGAGCAGTTCTTC. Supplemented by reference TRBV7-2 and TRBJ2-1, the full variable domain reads GAGVSQSPSNKVTEKGKDVELRCDPISGHTALYWYRQSLGQGLEFLIYFQGNSAPDKSGLPSDRFSAERTGGSVSTLTIQRTQQEDSAVYLCASSLVGTSGVGSHNEQFFGPGTRLTVL.